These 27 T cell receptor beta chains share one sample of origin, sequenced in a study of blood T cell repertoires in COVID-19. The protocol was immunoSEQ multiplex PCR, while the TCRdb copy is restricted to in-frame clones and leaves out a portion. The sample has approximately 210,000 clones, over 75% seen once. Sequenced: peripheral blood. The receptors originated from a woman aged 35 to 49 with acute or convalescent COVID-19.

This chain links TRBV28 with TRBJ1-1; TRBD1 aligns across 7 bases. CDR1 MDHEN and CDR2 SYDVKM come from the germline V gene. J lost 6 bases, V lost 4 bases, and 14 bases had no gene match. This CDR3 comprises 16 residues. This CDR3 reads CASSSDRLTSVAEAFF. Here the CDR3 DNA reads TGTGCCAGCAGTTCGGACAGGCTAACTTCAGTGGCTGAAGCTTTCTTT. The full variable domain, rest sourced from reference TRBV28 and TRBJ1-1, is DVKVTQSSRYLVKRTGEKVFLECVQDMDHENMFWYRQDPGLGLRLIYFSYDVKMKEKGDIPEGYSVSREKKERFSLILESASTNQTSMYLCASSSDRLTSVAEAFFGQGTRLTVV.

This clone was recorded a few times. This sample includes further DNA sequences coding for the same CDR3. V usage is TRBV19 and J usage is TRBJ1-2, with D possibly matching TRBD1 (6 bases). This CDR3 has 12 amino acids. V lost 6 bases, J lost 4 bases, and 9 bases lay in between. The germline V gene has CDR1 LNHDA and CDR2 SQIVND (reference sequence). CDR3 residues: CASSPQGYGYTF. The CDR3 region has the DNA TGTGCCAGTAGCCCACAGGGCTATGGCTACACCTTC.

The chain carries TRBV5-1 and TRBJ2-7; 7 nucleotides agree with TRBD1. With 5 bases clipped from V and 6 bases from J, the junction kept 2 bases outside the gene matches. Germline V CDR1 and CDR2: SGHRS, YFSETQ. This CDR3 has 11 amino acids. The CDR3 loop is CASSTGVEQYV. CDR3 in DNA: TGCGCCAGCAGTACAGGGGTCGAGCAGTACGTC.

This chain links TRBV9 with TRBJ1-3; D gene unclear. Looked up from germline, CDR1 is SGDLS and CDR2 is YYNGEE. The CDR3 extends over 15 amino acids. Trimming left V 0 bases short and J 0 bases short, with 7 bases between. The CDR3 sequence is CASSVGRFSGNTIYF. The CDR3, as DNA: TGTGCCAGCAGCGTAGGCAGGTTCTCTGGAAACACCATATATTTT. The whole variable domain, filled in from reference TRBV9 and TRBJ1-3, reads DSGVTQTPKHLITATGQRVTLRCSPRSGDLSVYWYQQSLDQGLQFLIQYYNGEERAKGNILERFSAQQFPDLHSELNLSSLELGDSALYFCASSVGRFSGNTIYFGEGSWLTVV.

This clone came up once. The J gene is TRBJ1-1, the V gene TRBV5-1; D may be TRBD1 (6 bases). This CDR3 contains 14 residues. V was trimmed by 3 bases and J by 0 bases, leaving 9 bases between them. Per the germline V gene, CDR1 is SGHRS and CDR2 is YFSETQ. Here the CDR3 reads CASSSRGMNTEAFF. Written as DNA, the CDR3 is TGCGCCAGCAGCTCCAGGGGAATGAACACTGAAGCTTTCTTT.

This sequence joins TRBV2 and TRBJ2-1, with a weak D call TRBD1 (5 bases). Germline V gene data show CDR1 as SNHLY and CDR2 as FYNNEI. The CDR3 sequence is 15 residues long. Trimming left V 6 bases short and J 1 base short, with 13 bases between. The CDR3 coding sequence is TGTGCCAGCAGCGGCCAGGGTTCATCCTACAATGAGCAGTTCTTC. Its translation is CASSGQGSSYNEQFF.

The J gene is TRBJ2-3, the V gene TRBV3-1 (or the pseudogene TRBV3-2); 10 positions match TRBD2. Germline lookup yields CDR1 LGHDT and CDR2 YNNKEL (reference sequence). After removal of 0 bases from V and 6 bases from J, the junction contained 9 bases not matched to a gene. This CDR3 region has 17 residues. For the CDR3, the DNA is TGTGCCAGCAGCCAAGATGGTCTAGCGGGGGAGGGGGATACGCAGTATTTT. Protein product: CASSQDGLAGEGDTQYF.

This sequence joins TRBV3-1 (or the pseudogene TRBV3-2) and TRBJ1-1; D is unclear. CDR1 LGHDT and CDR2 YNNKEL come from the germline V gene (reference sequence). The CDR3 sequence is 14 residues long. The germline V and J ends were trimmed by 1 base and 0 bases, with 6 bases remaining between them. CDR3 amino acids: CASSQVSVNTEAFF. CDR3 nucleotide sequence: TGTGCCAGCAGCCAAGTATCGGTGAACACTGAAGCTTTCTTT.

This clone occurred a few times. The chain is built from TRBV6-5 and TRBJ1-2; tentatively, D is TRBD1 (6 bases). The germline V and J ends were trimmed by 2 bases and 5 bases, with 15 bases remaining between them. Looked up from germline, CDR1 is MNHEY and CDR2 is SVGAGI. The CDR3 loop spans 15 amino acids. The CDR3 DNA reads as TGTGCCAGCAGTTACGAAGGAACAGGGATATATGGCTACACCTTC. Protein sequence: CASSYEGTGIYGYTF.

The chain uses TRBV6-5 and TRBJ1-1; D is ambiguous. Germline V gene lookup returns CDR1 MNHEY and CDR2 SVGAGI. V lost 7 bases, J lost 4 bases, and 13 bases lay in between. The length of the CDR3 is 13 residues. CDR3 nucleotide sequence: TGTGCCAGCACCATCGACACCTTCACTGAAGCTTTCTTT. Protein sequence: CASTIDTFTEAFF.

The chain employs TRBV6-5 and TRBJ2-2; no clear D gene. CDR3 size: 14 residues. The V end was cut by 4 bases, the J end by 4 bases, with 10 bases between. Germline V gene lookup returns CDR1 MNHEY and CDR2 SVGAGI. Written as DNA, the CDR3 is TGTGCCAGCAGTTCGTTAGAATTCACCGGGGAGCTGTTTTTT. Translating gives CASSSLEFTGELFF.

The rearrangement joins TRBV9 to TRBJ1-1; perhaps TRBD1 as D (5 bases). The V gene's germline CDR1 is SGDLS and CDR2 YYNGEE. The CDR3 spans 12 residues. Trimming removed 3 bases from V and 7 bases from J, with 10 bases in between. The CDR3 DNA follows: TGTGCCAGCAGCGGGACAACCTATGAAGCTTTCTTT. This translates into CASSGTTYEAFF.

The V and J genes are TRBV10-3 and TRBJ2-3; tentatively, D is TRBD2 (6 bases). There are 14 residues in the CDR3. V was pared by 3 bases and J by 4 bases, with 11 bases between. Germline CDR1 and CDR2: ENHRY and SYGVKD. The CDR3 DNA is TGTGCCATCAGTGATTCTAGGGAGGCAGATACGCAGTATTTT. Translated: CAISDSREADTQYF.

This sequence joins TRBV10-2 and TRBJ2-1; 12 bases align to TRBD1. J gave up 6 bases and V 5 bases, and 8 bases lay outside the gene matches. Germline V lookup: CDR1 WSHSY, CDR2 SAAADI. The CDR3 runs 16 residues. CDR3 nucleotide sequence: TGCGCCAGCAGTCTTCGACCGGGACAGGGGGCCAATGAGCAGTTCTTC. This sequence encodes CASSLRPGQGANEQFF.

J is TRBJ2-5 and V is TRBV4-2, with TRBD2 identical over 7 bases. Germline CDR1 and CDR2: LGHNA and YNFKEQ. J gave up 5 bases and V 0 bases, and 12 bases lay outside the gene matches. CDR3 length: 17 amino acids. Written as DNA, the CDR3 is TGTGCCAGCAGCCAAGAGGTCGGGGCTAGCGGTGCGGAGACCCAGTACTTC. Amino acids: CASSQEVGASGAETQYF.

The CDR3: CASSPEPTGGTEAFF. For the CDR3, the DNA is TGCGCCAGCAGCCCTGAACCGACAGGTGGCACTGAAGCTTTCTTT. This rearrangement joins TRBV5-1 to TRBJ1-1; TRBD1 is a possible D gene (6 bases). CDR1 is SGHRS, CDR2 YFSETQ, per germline. With 4 bases removed from V and 4 bases from J, the gap between germline ends came to 17 bases. The CDR3 extends over 15 amino acids.

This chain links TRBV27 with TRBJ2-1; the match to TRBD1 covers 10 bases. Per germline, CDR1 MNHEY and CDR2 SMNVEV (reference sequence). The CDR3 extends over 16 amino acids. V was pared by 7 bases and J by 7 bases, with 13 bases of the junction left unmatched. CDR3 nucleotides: TGTGCCAGCACATCCCACGGGACAGGGGCGAAAAATGAGCAGTTCTTC. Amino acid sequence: CASTSHGTGAKNEQFF.

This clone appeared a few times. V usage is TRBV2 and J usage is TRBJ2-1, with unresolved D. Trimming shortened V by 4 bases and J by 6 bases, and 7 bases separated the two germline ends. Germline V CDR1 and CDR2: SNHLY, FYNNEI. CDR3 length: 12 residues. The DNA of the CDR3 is TGTGCCAGCAGTGTACAGATCAATGAGCAGTTCTTC. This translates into CASSVQINEQFF.

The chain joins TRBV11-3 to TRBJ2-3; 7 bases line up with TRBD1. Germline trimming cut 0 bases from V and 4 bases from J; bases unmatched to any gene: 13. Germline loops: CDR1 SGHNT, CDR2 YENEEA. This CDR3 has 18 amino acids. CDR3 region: CASSLDRINRGIADTQYF. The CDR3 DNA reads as TGTGCCAGCAGCTTAGATCGTATAAACAGGGGAATCGCAGATACGCAGTATTTT.

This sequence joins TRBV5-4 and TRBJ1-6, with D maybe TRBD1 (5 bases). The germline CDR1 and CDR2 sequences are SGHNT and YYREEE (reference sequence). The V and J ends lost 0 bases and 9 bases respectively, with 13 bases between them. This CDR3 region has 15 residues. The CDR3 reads CASSLGQGHGSPLHF. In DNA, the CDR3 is TGTGCCAGCAGCTTGGGGCAGGGTCATGGTTCACCCCTCCACTTT.

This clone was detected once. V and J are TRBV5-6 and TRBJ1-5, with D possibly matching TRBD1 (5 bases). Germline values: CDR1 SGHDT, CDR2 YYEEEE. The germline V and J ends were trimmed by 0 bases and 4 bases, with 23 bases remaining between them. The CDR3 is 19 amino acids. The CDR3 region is CASSLVYYRQGCGNQPQHF. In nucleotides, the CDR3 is TGTGCCAGCAGCTTGGTCTATTACCGCCAGGGCTGCGGTAATCAGCCCCAGCATTTT.

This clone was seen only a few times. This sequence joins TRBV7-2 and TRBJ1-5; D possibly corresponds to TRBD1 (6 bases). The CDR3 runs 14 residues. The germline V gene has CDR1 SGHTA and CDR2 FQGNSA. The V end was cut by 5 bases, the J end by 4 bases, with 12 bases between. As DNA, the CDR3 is TGTGCCAGCAGCACCGGGACACCAAATCAGCCCCAGCATTTT. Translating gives CASSTGTPNQPQHF.

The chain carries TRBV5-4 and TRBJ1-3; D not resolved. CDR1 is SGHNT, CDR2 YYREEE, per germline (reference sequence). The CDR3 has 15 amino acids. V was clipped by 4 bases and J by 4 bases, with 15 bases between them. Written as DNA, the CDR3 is TGTGCCAGCAGCGCGGACTCTAAAGGAGGAAACACCATATATTTT. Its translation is CASSADSKGGNTIYF.

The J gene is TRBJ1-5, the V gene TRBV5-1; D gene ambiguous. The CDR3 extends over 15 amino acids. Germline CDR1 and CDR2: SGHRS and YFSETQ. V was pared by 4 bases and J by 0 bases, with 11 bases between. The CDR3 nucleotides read TGCGCCAGCAGCCCAATGGGGAGTAGCAATCAGCCCCAGCATTTT. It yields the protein CASSPMGSSNQPQHF.

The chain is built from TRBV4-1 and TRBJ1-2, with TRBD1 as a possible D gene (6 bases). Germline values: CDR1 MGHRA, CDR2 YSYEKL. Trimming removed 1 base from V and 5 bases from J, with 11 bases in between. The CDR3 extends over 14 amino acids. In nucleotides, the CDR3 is TGCGCCAGCAGCCAAGTTGGGGGCCCTTATGGCTACACCTTC. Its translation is CASSQVGGPYGYTF.

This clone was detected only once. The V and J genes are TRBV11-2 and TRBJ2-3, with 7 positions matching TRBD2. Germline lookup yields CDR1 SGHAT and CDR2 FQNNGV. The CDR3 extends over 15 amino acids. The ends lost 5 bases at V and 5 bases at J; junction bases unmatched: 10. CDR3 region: CASSRGGLEKDTQYF. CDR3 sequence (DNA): TGTGCCAGCAGCAGGGGAGGACTAGAAAAAGATACGCAGTATTTT.

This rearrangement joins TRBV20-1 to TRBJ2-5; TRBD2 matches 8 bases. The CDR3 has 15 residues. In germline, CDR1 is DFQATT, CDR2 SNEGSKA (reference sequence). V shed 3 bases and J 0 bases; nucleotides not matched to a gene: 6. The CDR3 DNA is TGCAGTGCTAGTCCAGCGGGGGCGTACCAAGAGACCCAGTACTTC. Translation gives CSASPAGAYQETQYF.